This TCR beta chain stems from a study of lymphopenia after photon versus proton radiotherapy. Regarding the study as a whole: Authors raise, but do not show, better survival with proton therapy. A bigger post-nadir fall in TCR diversity correlated inversely with survival time in deceased patients. Photon-treated patients lost naive T cells and TCR diversity; proton-treated stayed stable.

CDR3 length: 15 amino acids. With 4 bases clipped from V and 2 bases from J, the junction kept 7 bases outside the gene matches. Germline CDR1 SNHLY, CDR2 FYNNEI. Sequenced by immunoSEQ multiplex PCR; TCRdb stores in-frame clones only, minus some. This sample has about 24,000 clones, with more than 80% found just once. In regard to this clone: The antigen is unknown.

The J gene is TRBJ2-5, the V gene TRBV2; TRBD1 agrees at 7 bases. The receptor comes from a man in his forties with gastric cancer. The sequencing used peripheral blood, collected from a patient treated with photon-based radiotherapy. As DNA, the CDR3 is TGTGCCAGCAGTGCCATTGGGACAGTTCAAGAGACCCAGTACTTC. It yields the protein CASSAIGTVQETQYF.